One sample yielded the 15 T cell receptor beta chains listed below, sequenced in a study of identifying expanded T cells in peripheral blood. The protocol was immunoSEQ multiplex PCR, while the TCRdb copy is restricted to in-frame clones and leaves out a portion. The sample includes fewer than 130,000 clones, approximately 90% of them seen just once. Sequencing input: blood. The receptors were gathered from a person aged 18 to 69 in good health.

J is TRBJ1-1 and V is TRBV6-5, with a weak D call TRBD1 (6 bases). The V end lost 7 bases, the J end lost 0 bases, and 15 bases lay between the germline ends. This CDR3 comprises 15 residues. CDR1 and CDR2 (germline): MNHEY, SVGAGI. In nucleotides, the CDR3 is TGTGCCAGCACCAGGGACACTTACATGAACACTGAAGCTTTCTTT. Amino acids: CASTRDTYMNTEAFF.

The chain combines TRBV7-6 with TRBJ2-7, with D perhaps matching TRBD1 or TRBD2 (5 bases each). Germline lookup yields CDR1 SGHVS and CDR2 FNYEAQ. V was shortened by 2 bases and J by 1 base, with 12 bases between the two germline ends. The CDR3 is 15 residues long. Written as DNA, the CDR3 is TGTGCCAGCAGCTTAAGTCCGGGGCGGTCCTACGAGCAGTACTTC. It is translated as CASSLSPGRSYEQYF.

The CDR3 sequence is CASSETRPADTQYF. The CDR3 bases are TGTGCCAGCAGTGAAACCCGGCCCGCAGATACGCAGTATTTT. The V and J genes are TRBV6-1 and TRBJ2-3, with D hard to call. This CDR3 contains 14 residues. The germline gives CDR1 MNHNS, CDR2 SASEGT. V was pared by 2 bases and J by 4 bases, with 10 bases between.

This chain joins TRBV5-5 and TRBJ2-7, with 10 bases lining up with TRBD2. V lost 3 bases, J lost 4 bases, and 10 bases stayed unmatched. Germline V lookup: CDR1 SGHKS, CDR2 YYEKEE (reference sequence). The CDR3 contains 16 residues. The CDR3 sequence: CASSSQAASGGYEQYF. CDR3 nucleotide sequence: TGTGCCAGCAGCTCCCAGGCGGCTAGCGGGGGTTACGAGCAGTACTTC.

The chain uses TRBV7-8 and TRBJ2-3, with D perhaps TRBD1 (7 bases). CDR1 is SGHVS and CDR2 is FQNEAQ in the germline V gene. Deletions cut 4 bases from V and 2 bases from J, with 16 bases between. The CDR3 spans 16 residues. CDR3 DNA sequence: TGTGCCAGCAGCTCCAGGGGGGAGTACAACACAGATACGCAGTATTTT. As protein: CASSSRGEYNTDTQYF.

As concerns this clone: Other DNA sequences in this sample translate to the same CDR3. V usage is TRBV6-6 and J usage is TRBJ1-5; D unresolved. Trimming removed 8 bases from V and 2 bases from J, with 7 bases in between. CDR3 length equals 12 residues. The germline V gene encodes CDR1 MNHNY and CDR2 SVGAGI (reference sequence). CDR3 sequence reads: CASSSGNQPQHF. As DNA, the CDR3 is TGTGCCAGCTCATCGGGCAATCAGCCCCAGCATTTT.

This clone was seen more than once but under ten times. The chain recombines TRBV15 with TRBJ1-6; weak D call: TRBD1 (5 bases). The CDR3 sequence is 16 residues long. Trimming cost V 4 bases and J 1 base, with 11 bases left between them. Per germline, CDR1 LNHNV and CDR2 YYDKDF (reference sequence). CDR3 nucleotide sequence: TGTGCCACCAGCATAGTCCGGGGGTCCTATAATTCACCCCTCCACTTT. This codes for CATSIVRGSYNSPLHF.

The chain combines TRBV27 with TRBJ1-3, with 7 bases aligning to TRBD1. Per the germline V gene, CDR1 is MNHEY and CDR2 is SMNVEV (reference sequence). V lost 5 bases to trimming and J lost 4 bases; unmatched junction nucleotides: 8. The CDR3 length is 15 residues. CDR3 nucleotides: TGTGCCAGCAGTCCATACAGGGGTAAAGGAAACACCATATATTTT. This codes for CASSPYRGKGNTIYF.

CDR3 in amino acids: CASSQDDRLSEKLFF. In DNA form, the CDR3 reads TGTGCCAGCAGCCAAGATGATCGGCTTTCTGAAAAACTGTTTTTT. This chain connects TRBV4-2 to TRBJ1-4; D is undetermined. The V and J ends lost 0 bases and 7 bases respectively, with 12 bases between them. This CDR3 comprises 15 residues. Germline assignment: CDR1 LGHNA and CDR2 YNFKEQ.

This rearrangement joins TRBV11-3 to TRBJ2-7; 7 nucleotides match TRBD1. The CDR3 spans 13 residues. CDR1 is SGHNT, CDR2 YENEEA, per germline. The V gene end was trimmed by 1 base and the J gene end by 6 bases; junction bases not matched to a gene: 3. In DNA, the CDR3 is TGTGCCAGCAGCTTAGCCGGGGACAGCGAGCAGTACTTC. Translation gives CASSLAGDSEQYF.

The chain recombines TRBV4-2 with TRBJ2-7; TRBD1 matches at 7 bases. Germline CDR1 LGHNA, CDR2 YNFKEQ. Losses at the gene ends were 1 base for V and 2 bases for J; bases not matched to a gene: 20. CDR3 length: 20 amino acids. CDR3 region: CASSQGPLRGNSPITYEQYF. Here the CDR3 DNA reads TGTGCCAGCAGCCAAGGCCCCCTCAGGGGGAACTCGCCCATCACCTACGAGCAGTACTTC.

This chain links TRBV10-3 with TRBJ2-5, with 9 bases aligning to TRBD2. In germline, CDR1 is ENHRY, CDR2 SYGVKD. The CDR3 spans 17 residues. Germline trimming cut 2 bases from V and 7 bases from J; bases unmatched to any gene: 14. The CDR3 loop is CAISERLRGGLQGTQYF. In DNA form, the CDR3 reads TGTGCCATCAGTGAGCGTTTGCGGGGGGGCCTTCAGGGGACCCAGTACTTC.

The V gene is TRBV7-2, the J gene TRBJ1-5; 10 bases are a match to TRBD1. This CDR3 is built from 17 residues. Trimming removed 0 bases from V and 6 bases from J; junction bases left unmatched: 8. The germline gives CDR1 SGHTA, CDR2 FQGNSA. The CDR3 sequence: CASSLAASTGGGQPQHF. DNA for the CDR3: TGTGCCAGCAGCTTAGCTGCTTCGACAGGGGGCGGTCAGCCCCAGCATTTT.

The gene calls are TRBV7-2 and TRBJ1-1; 9 positions agree with TRBD1. J was trimmed by 7 bases and V by 5 bases; bases with no gene match: 5. The germline CDR1 and CDR2 sequences are SGHTA and FQGNSA. The CDR3 length is 13 residues. CDR3 sequence reads: CASSLRQGVEAFF. The DNA for the CDR3 is TGTGCCAGCAGCCTCCGACAGGGGGTTGAAGCTTTCTTT.

This clone came up once. This chain links TRBV28 with TRBJ2-3; D could derive from TRBD1 or TRBD2 (6 bases each). Trimming took 8 bases from V and 2 from J, leaving 20 bases between them. Germline-derived CDR1 and CDR2 are MDHEN and SYDVKM. The CDR3 extends over 16 amino acids. CDR3 in DNA: TGTGCCAGCCCCTCTCCGGGGGCCCAAGCCACAGATACGCAGTATTTT. Its translation is CASPSPGAQATDTQYF.